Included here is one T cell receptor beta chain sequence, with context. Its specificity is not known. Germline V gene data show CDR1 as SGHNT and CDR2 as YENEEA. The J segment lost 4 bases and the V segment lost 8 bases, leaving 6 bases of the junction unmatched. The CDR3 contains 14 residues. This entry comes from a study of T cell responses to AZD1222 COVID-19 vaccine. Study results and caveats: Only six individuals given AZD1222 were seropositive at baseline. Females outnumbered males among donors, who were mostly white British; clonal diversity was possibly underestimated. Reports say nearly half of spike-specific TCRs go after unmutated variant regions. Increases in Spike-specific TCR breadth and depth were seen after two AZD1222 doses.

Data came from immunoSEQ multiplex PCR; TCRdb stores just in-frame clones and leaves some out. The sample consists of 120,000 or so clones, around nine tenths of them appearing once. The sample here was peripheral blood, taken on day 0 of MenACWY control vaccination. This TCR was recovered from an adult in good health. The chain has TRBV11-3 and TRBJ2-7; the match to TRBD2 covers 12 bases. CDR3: CASGLLAGGYEQYF. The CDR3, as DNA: TGTGCCAGCGGGCTACTAGCGGGAGGATACGAGCAGTACTTC.